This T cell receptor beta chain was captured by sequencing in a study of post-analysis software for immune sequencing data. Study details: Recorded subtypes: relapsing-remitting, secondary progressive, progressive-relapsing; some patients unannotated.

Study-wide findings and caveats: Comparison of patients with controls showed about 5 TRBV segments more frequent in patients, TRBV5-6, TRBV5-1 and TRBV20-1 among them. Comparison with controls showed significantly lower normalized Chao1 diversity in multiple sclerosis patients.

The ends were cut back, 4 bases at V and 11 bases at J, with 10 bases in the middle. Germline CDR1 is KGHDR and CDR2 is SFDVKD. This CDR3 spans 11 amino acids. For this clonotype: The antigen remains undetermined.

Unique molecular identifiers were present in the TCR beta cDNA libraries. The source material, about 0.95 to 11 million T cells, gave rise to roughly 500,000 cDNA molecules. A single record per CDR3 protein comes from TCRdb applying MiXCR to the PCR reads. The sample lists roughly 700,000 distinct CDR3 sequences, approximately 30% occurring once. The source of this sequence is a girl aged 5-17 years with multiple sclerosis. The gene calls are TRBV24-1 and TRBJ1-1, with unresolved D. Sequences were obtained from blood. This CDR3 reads CATSDHKTAFF. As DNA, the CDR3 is TGTGCCACCAGTGACCACAAGACGGCTTTCTTT.